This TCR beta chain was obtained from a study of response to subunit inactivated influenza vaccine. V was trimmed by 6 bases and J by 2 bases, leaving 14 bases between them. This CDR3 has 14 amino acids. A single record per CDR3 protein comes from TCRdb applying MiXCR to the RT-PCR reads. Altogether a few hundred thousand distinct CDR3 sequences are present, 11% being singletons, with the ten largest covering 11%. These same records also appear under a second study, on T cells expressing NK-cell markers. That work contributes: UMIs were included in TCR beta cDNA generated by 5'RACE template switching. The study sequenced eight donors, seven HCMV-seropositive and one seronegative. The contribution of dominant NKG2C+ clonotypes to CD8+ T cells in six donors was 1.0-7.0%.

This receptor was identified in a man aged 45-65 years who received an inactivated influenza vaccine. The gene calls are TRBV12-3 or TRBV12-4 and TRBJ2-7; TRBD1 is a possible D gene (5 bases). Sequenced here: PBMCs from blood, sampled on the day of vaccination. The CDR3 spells CASSKVQGAYEQYF. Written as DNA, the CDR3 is TGTGCCAGCAGCAAGGTGCAGGGCGCCTACGAGCAGTACTTC.